This T cell receptor beta chain was recorded in a study of cytomegalovirus exposure and HLA in healthy donors. Germline-derived CDR1 and CDR2 are GTSNPN and SVGIG (reference sequence). The CDR3 is 10 amino acids. To note about this clone: The antigen is unknown.

Repertoires were generated with immunoSEQ multiplex PCR, while TCRdb's copy carries only in-frame clones and drops some. This sample has over 250,000 clones, with 80% to 90% found just once. Study-wide findings and caveats: Per published reports, the classifier diagnosed cytomegalovirus status with high specificity and sensitivity.

This sequence joins TRBV30 and TRBJ1-1; D not resolved. The specimen sequenced was PBMCs. This receptor was obtained from a woman in her late teens or twenties in good health and CMV-seronegative. In nucleotides, the CDR3 is TGTTCCAGTGAACGCACTGAAGCTTTCTTT. Translating it yields CSSERTEAFF.